This entry describes one T cell receptor (beta chain). Its antigen remains unknown. After constant-region reverse-primer amplification, full-length variable regions underwent semi-nested PCR with Nested Universal Primer A. One entry per CDR3 protein results from TCRdb running MiXCR on the 5' RACE reads. The sample records tens of thousands of distinct CDR3 sequences, 28% being singletons. Germline V gene data show CDR1 as SGHAT and CDR2 as FQDESV (reference sequence). The CDR3 runs 13 residues. V was shortened by 5 bases and J by 4 bases, with 9 bases between the two germline ends. Naive CD4+ cells had CD25+ Tregs removed. Whole-study results and caveats: Tumor-infiltrating Treg TCR alpha and beta sequences overlapped most with tumor naive CD4+ T cells, then blood naive.

The rearrangement links TRBV11-1 to TRBJ2-1; D is undetermined. The sequenced material came from naive CD4+ T cells sorted from blood. Subset meaning: naive CD4+ T cells, CD4+CD45RA+CD25-. The clonotype was recovered from a female donor with breast cancer. The CDR3 is CASSPAQYNEQFF. The CDR3 coding sequence is TGTGCCAGCAGCCCGGCCCAATACAATGAGCAGTTCTTC.